Presented here are 30 T cell receptor beta chains from one specimen sequenced in a study of identical twins. TCRdb re-derived calls from the 5' RACE reads in MiXCR, one entry per CDR3 protein. The sample lists over 600,000 distinct CDR3 sequences, 21% occurring once. Separately, the same data were catalogued under a study of T cells expressing NK-cell markers.

What was sequenced was PBMCs. Receptors were obtained from a woman in her late teens or twenties in good health.

This clonotype was seen a few times. The chain uses TRBV6-5 and TRBJ1-5; TRBD1 might be the D (5 bases). V lost 2 bases and J lost 7, with 12 bases in between. Per the germline V gene, CDR1 is MNHEY and CDR2 is SVGAGI. This CDR3 is 14 amino acids long. The CDR3 spells CASSYSQGGQPQHF. CDR3 in DNA: TGTGCCAGCAGTTACAGTCAGGGTGGCCAGCCCCAGCATTTT.

The gene calls are TRBV5-6 and TRBJ2-1; the D gene could be TRBD1 or TRBD2 (5 bases each). The V and J ends lost 4 bases and 8 bases respectively, with 16 bases between them. Germline V gives CDR1 SGHDT, CDR2 YYEEEE. CDR3 length: 14 amino acids. The CDR3 sequence is CASSRGDGADEQFF. The CDR3 nucleotides read TGTGCCAGCAGCCGAGGGGACGGGGCCGATGAGCAGTTCTTC.

This chain connects TRBV12-3 or TRBV12-4 to TRBJ2-7; 7 bases match TRBD2. After removal of 6 bases from V and 0 bases from J, the junction contained 11 bases not matched to a gene. The CDR3 covers 16 residues. The CDR3 sequence: CASSLGAGEDSYEQYF. CDR3 nucleotides: TGTGCCAGCAGCCTCGGCGCGGGAGAGGACTCCTACGAGCAGTACTTC.

This chain connects TRBV6-5 to TRBJ2-7, with 9 bases matching TRBD1. This CDR3 has 15 residues. J lost 7 bases, V lost 4 bases, and 11 bases had no gene match. Germline V CDR1 and CDR2: MNHEY, SVGAGI. CDR3 nucleotide sequence: TGTGCCAGCAGTTCACCGGGACAGGGCAGGTGGGAGCAGTACTTC. Translated, it gives CASSSPGQGRWEQYF.

The chain carries TRBV5-1 and TRBJ1-4, with no clear D. Germline V gene lookup returns CDR1 SGHRS and CDR2 YFSETQ. V was cut by 3 bases and J by 4 bases, with 4 bases left in between. The CDR3 runs to 12 residues. For the CDR3, the DNA is TGCGCCAGCAGCTCCCTTAATGAAAAACTGTTTTTT. It specifies CASSSLNEKLFF.

This clonotype was observed a few times. The chain recombines TRBV10-3 with TRBJ1-1; D is unclear. Germline V gene lookup returns CDR1 ENHRY and CDR2 SYGVKD. V lost 3 bases to trimming and J lost 4 bases, with 6 bases between them. The CDR3 runs to 12 residues. CDR3 sequence reads: CAISERITEAFF. CDR3 bases: TGTGCCATCAGTGAACGGATCACTGAAGCTTTCTTT.

CDR3 amino acids: CASSPSGGATDTQYF. CDR3 sequence (DNA): TGTGCCAGCAGCCCTAGCGGGGGGGCAACAGATACGCAGTATTTT. The chain joins TRBV7-3 to TRBJ2-3; 12 bases are shared with TRBD2. V shed 5 bases and J 3 bases; nucleotides not matched to a gene: 3. The germline V gene has CDR1 SGHTA and CDR2 FQGTGA. The CDR3 totals 15 residues.

This clonotype was counted only a few times. V gene TRBV12-3 or TRBV12-4 combines with J gene TRBJ2-5; a weak D match, TRBD1 (6 bases). The ends were cut back, 3 bases at V and 4 bases at J, with 9 bases in the middle. The CDR3 is 13 residues long. The CDR3: CASSFRGSETQYF. Written as DNA, the CDR3 is TGTGCCAGCAGTTTCAGGGGATCAGAGACCCAGTACTTC.

This sequence joins TRBV30 and TRBJ2-3, with 9 bases matching TRBD2. J gave up 3 bases and V 7 bases, and 5 bases lay outside the gene matches. The CDR3 runs 13 residues. The germline V gene has CDR1 GTSNPN and CDR2 SVGIG (reference sequence). The chain's CDR3 is CASRSGRTDTQYF. CDR3 nucleotide sequence: TGTGCCTCTCGGAGCGGGAGGACAGATACGCAGTATTTT.

The chain employs TRBV4-3 and TRBJ2-7; 12 nucleotides align to TRBD2. Unmatched junction bases numbered 4, after V lost 4 bases and J lost 0 bases. The CDR3 has 16 amino acids. Germline CDR1 LGHNA, CDR2 YSLEER. As DNA, the CDR3 is TGCGCCAGCAGCCGGCTAGCGGGAGGGAGCTCCTACGAGCAGTACTTC. This codes for CASSRLAGGSSYEQYF.

At least ten counts were recorded for this clonotype. The chain uses TRBV20-1 and TRBJ2-3; TRBD2 agrees at 10 bases. From germline, CDR1 is DFQATT and CDR2 SNEGSKA (reference sequence). V trimming: 6 bases; J trimming: 4 bases; junction bases outside the gene matches: 7. The CDR3 is 14 residues long. CDR3 sequence (DNA): TGCAGTGCCCAAGCGGGAGGGAGCCCAGATACGCAGTATTTT. This gives the protein CSAQAGGSPDTQYF.

This clonotype has only a few counts. The J gene is TRBJ2-7, the V gene TRBV12-3 or TRBV12-4; 7 nucleotides agree with TRBD1. J was trimmed by 5 bases and V by 6 bases; bases with no gene match: 13. This CDR3 is built from 15 residues. The DNA for the CDR3 is TGTGCCAGCAGCAAGGGACAGCTCGACCTCCACGAGCAGTACTTC. Translation: CASSKGQLDLHEQYF.

J is TRBJ2-7 and V is TRBV7-8; 8 bases line up with TRBD2. Germline trimming cut 4 bases from V and 3 bases from J; bases unmatched to any gene: 11. The CDR3 is 16 residues long. The germline gives CDR1 SGHVS, CDR2 FQNEAQ. CDR3 amino acids: CASSSLLLAAHYEQYF. For the CDR3, the DNA is TGTGCCAGCAGCTCCTTACTACTAGCGGCGCACTACGAGCAGTACTTC.

For this clonotype: A read error may be the cause here, since a much bigger clone is one base away. The rearrangement links TRBV10-3 to TRBJ2-7, with TRBD1 matching 10 bases. The germline V gene has CDR1 ENHRY and CDR2 SYGVKD. Trimming cost V 6 bases and J 5 bases; bases outside gene matches: 1. This CDR3 has 12 amino acids. CDR3 region: CAIRDRGNEQYF. As DNA, the CDR3 is TGTGCCATCAGGGACAGGGGGAACGAGCAGTACTTC.

The CDR3 here is CASSLIGAYNEQFF. CDR3 nucleotides: TGCGCCAGCAGCTTGATAGGGGCCTACAATGAGCAGTTCTTC. The rearrangement links TRBV5-1 to TRBJ2-1, with D maybe TRBD1 (5 bases). Trimming cost V 1 base and J 2 bases, with 7 bases left between them. The CDR3 length is 14 residues. Per germline, CDR1 SGHRS and CDR2 YFSETQ.

This clonotype was found a few times. V usage is TRBV20-1 and J usage is TRBJ2-1; TRBD2 matches 7 bases. Trimming cost V 5 bases and J 0 bases; bases outside gene matches: 4. The CDR3 extends over 14 amino acids. Looked up from germline, CDR1 is DFQATT and CDR2 is SNEGSKA (reference sequence). The CDR3 DNA sequence: TGCAGTGCTGCACTAGCGCCCTCCTACAATGAGCAGTTCTTC. As protein: CSAALAPSYNEQFF.

This chain joins TRBV3-1 and TRBJ2-1; perhaps TRBD1 as D (5 bases). Germline V gene sequence: CDR1 LGHDT, CDR2 YNNKEL (reference sequence). The CDR3 consists of 16 residues. V was trimmed by 0 bases and J by 1 base, leaving 10 bases between them. The CDR3 loop reads CASSQDGAGSYNEQFF. The CDR3 DNA follows: TGTGCCAGCAGCCAAGATGGAGCAGGGTCCTACAATGAGCAGTTCTTC.

The rearrangement uses TRBV20-1 and TRBJ1-1; no clear D. Germline V lookup: CDR1 DFQATT, CDR2 SNEGSKA (reference sequence). This CDR3 spans 12 amino acids. In nucleotides, the CDR3 is TGCCGCACCTCGGGTTTGAACACTGAAGCTTTCTTT. This translates into CRTSGLNTEAFF.

V gene TRBV7-9 combines with J gene TRBJ2-7; 7 positions match TRBD1. J gave up 3 bases and V 5 bases, and 7 bases lay outside the gene matches. Germline-derived CDR1 and CDR2 are SEHNR and FQNEAQ (reference sequence). The CDR3 sequence is 14 residues long. CDR3 nucleotide sequence: TGTGCCAGCAGCCCGACGACAGGGATCTACGAGCAGTACTTC. Translated: CASSPTTGIYEQYF.

This clonotype was seen only once. In nucleotides, the CDR3 is TGTGCCACAGACAGGGGGGCCTACAATGAGCAGTTCTTC. This translates into CATDRGAYNEQFF. This rearrangement joins TRBV6-2 or TRBV6-3 to TRBJ2-1, with 9 bases lining up with TRBD1. CDR1 MNHEY and CDR2 SVGEGT come from the germline V gene. The ends lost 10 bases at V and 2 bases at J; junction bases unmatched: 3. This CDR3 has 13 residues.

CDR3 in DNA: TGTGCCAGCAGCGATCCCGGGACAGGGGGCTACGAGCAGTACTTC. This gives the protein CASSDPGTGGYEQYF. The chain links TRBV7-2 to TRBJ2-7; 11 positions match TRBD1. This CDR3 has 15 residues. The junction had 6 bases not matched to a gene; V was cut back by 5 bases and J by 3 bases. The germline gives CDR1 SGHTA, CDR2 FQGNSA.

This clonotype was observed a few times. V gene TRBV7-9 combines with J gene TRBJ2-2; 7 bases are a match to TRBD2. Germline V lookup: CDR1 SEHNR, CDR2 FQNEAQ (reference sequence). The CDR3 runs 15 residues. V lost 8 bases and J lost 0; bases outside the gene matches: 6. This CDR3 reads CASFPSGPNTGELFF. The CDR3 DNA is TGTGCCAGCTTCCCTAGCGGACCGAACACCGGGGAGCTGTTTTTT.

The CDR3 loop reads CSFSGTGLQETQYF. The CDR3 coding sequence is TGCAGTTTTTCGGGAACAGGGCTCCAAGAGACCCAGTACTTC. The chain uses TRBV20-1 and TRBJ2-5, with D possibly being TRBD1 (6 bases). Trimming stripped 8 bases from V and 1 base from J, with 17 bases between. Germline V lookup: CDR1 DFQATT, CDR2 SNEGSKA (reference sequence). This CDR3 has 14 amino acids.

There are a few counts of this clonotype. CDR3 sequence reads: CASSSLPKNIQYF. CDR3 coding DNA: TGTGCCAGCAGTTCTCTTCCCAAAAACATTCAGTACTTC. V and J are TRBV12-3 or TRBV12-4 and TRBJ2-4; no clear D gene. V was trimmed by 4 bases and J by 2 bases, leaving 6 bases between them. This CDR3 has 13 residues.

The rearrangement uses TRBV7-2 and TRBJ1-1; 11 nucleotides match TRBD1. Germline V lookup: CDR1 SGHTA, CDR2 FQGNSA. J lost 3 bases, V lost 5 bases, and 8 bases had no gene match. The CDR3 spans 16 residues. In nucleotides, the CDR3 is TGTGCCAGCAGCCTTAGTCCGGGACAGGGGGACACTGAAGCTTTCTTT. Encoded protein: CASSLSPGQGDTEAFF.

This clonotype was found a few times. V usage is TRBV9 and J usage is TRBJ2-7, with 8 bases lining up with TRBD1. CDR1 and CDR2 from the germline V gene are SGDLS and YYNGEE. This CDR3 region has 16 residues. Losses at the gene ends were 3 bases for V and 4 bases for J; bases not matched to a gene: 12. CDR3 in DNA: TGTGCCAGCAGCGCCCTGACAGGGGCAGGTTCTTACGAGCAGTACTTC. Amino acid sequence: CASSALTGAGSYEQYF.

This clonotype was seen many times. This chain uses TRBV7-2 with TRBJ2-3; D call uncertain. The CDR3 runs 14 residues. V was cut by 5 bases and J by 7 bases, with 16 bases left in between. CDR1 SGHTA and CDR2 FQGNSA come from the germline V gene. The CDR3 coding sequence is TGTGCCAGCAGCATCTGGACCACCAGTTATACGCAGTATTTT. This codes for CASSIWTTSYTQYF.

This clonotype was observed a handful of times. The CDR3 coding sequence is TGTGCCAGCAGCTTAGCCCGAGGGACTGGCTCTAGGAGGGAGCAGTTCTTC. The encoded protein is CASSLARGTGSRREQFF. This chain uses TRBV7-2 with TRBJ2-1; a weak D match, TRBD2 (6 bases). Germline loops: CDR1 SGHTA, CDR2 FQGNSA. V was cut by 0 bases and J by 10 bases, with 22 bases left in between. The CDR3 has 17 residues.

The table lists this clonotype with a few counts. CDR3 sequence: CSVGGRTYEQYF. The CDR3 region has the DNA TGCAGCGTGGGGGGAAGAACCTACGAGCAGTACTTC. The V gene is TRBV29-1, the J gene TRBJ2-7, with a weak D call TRBD2 (6 bases). Trimming pared 6 bases from V and 2 bases from J, leaving 11 bases between. Germline V gene lookup returns CDR1 SQVTM and CDR2 ANQGSEA. The CDR3 totals 12 residues.

The chain is built from TRBV12-3 or TRBV12-4 and TRBJ2-7; 14 positions agree with TRBD2. The trim removed 6 bases at V and 8 bases at J, leaving 12 bases unmatched. This CDR3 is built from 16 residues. The CDR3 protein is CASSKMGLAGVTKQYF. Here the CDR3 DNA reads TGTGCCAGCAGCAAAATGGGACTAGCGGGAGTCACCAAGCAGTACTTC.